The 29 T cell receptor beta chains listed next were all sequenced from one sample in a study of CD8+CD57+ T cells in acquired aplastic anemia. Genomic DNA acted as the template from which TCR beta VDJ combination and CDR3 sequence profiling were carried out. One entry per CDR3 protein, called by TCRdb with MiXCR from the reads. The sample carries about 80,000 distinct CDR3 sequences, around 44% recorded once. Sequencing input: sorted CD4+, CD8+, or CD8+CD57+ T cells (not recorded which) from PBMCs. The receptors stem from a human donor in good health, serving as a control.

This clonotype has a count of ten or more. The V call is TRBV12-3 or TRBV12-4, the J call TRBJ2-7, with a possible D match to TRBD1 (6 bases). V was shortened by 3 bases and J by 12 bases, with 12 bases between the two germline ends. The CDR3 loop spans 11 amino acids. The CDR3 loop is CASSFGGHSYF. CDR3 DNA: TGTGCCAGCAGTTTTGGGGGCCACTCGTACTTC.

Many counts were recorded for this clonotype. The V gene is TRBV6-1, the J gene TRBJ1-2; TRBD1 matches 9 bases. Germline loops: CDR1 MNHNS, CDR2 SASEGT. This CDR3 is built from 11 residues. V gave up 5 bases and J gave up 12 bases; unmatched junction bases: 4. CDR3 sequence (DNA): TGTGCCAGCAGTCGTACAGGGGGCGACACCTTC. As protein: CASSRTGGDTF.

This clonotype was counted many times. The chain carries TRBV2 and TRBJ2-7; 9 bases match TRBD1. With 5 bases clipped from V and 0 bases from J, the junction kept 5 bases outside the gene matches. This CDR3 has 15 residues. Germline-derived CDR1 and CDR2 are SNHLY and FYNNEI. The CDR3 sequence: CASSIGTGSSYEQYF. As DNA, the CDR3 is TGTGCCAGCAGTATCGGGACAGGGAGCTCCTACGAGCAGTACTTC. Looking up the rest from reference TRBV2 and TRBJ2-7 gives the full variable domain: EPEVTQTPSHQVTQMGQEVILRCVPISNHLYFYWYRQILGQKVEFLVSFYNNEISEKSEIFDDQFSVERPDGSNFTLKIRSTKLEDSAMYFCASSIGTGSSYEQYFGPGTRLTVT.

This clonotype has more than one count but fewer than ten. The J gene is TRBJ1-1, the V gene TRBV27, with TRBD1 as a possible D gene (6 bases). Germline V lookup: CDR1 MNHEY, CDR2 SMNVEV (reference sequence). This CDR3 region has 14 residues. V lost 4 bases to trimming and J lost 1 base, with 10 bases between them. CDR3 loop: CASSYRDWNTEAFF. The CDR3 DNA sequence: TGTGCCAGCAGTTACAGGGATTGGAACACTGAAGCTTTCTTT.

Many counts were recorded for this clonotype. The chain joins TRBV6-2 or TRBV6-3 to TRBJ2-3; 7 bases align to TRBD1. Germline V gives CDR1 MNHEY, CDR2 SVGEGT. The CDR3 has 16 residues. The V and J ends lost 0 bases and 1 base, in that order; junction bases with no gene match: 4. The CDR3: CASSYSLTGRTDTQYF. CDR3 DNA: TGTGCCAGCAGTTACTCACTGACAGGGCGCACAGATACGCAGTATTTT.

The chain recombines TRBV27 with TRBJ2-1, with 9 positions matching TRBD2. The CDR3 runs to 15 residues. Germline CDR1 is MNHEY and CDR2 is SMNVEV (reference sequence). With V trimmed by 3 bases and J by 2 bases, 2 bases remained unmatched. The CDR3 DNA is TGTGCCAGCAGTTTGGCGGGAGGGCCCTACAATGAGCAGTTCTTC. Protein: CASSLAGGPYNEQFF.

V gene TRBV25-1 combines with J gene TRBJ1-5; no definite D call. The length of the CDR3 is 13 residues. The germline V gene has CDR1 MGHDK and CDR2 SYGVNS. V gave up 3 bases and J gave up 4 bases, with 7 bases separating them. CDR3 sequence: CASSDGRNQPQHF. CDR3 sequence (DNA): TGTGCCAGCAGTGACGGGCGTAATCAGCCCCAGCATTTT.

This clonotype was detected only a few times. J is TRBJ2-3 and V is TRBV25-1; D may be TRBD2 (6 bases). Deletions cut 5 bases from V and 6 bases from J, with 21 bases between. This CDR3 comprises 16 residues. Per germline, CDR1 MGHDK and CDR2 SYGVNS. For the CDR3, the DNA is TGTGCCAGCAGTCCCTGGGACTCCCCCACCTCCGATACGCAGTATTTT. Its protein product is CASSPWDSPTSDTQYF. Full variable domain (missing parts from reference TRBV25-1 and TRBJ2-3): EADIYQTPRYLVIGTGKKITLECSQTMGHDKMYWYQQDPGMELHLIHYSYGVNSTEKGDLSSESTVSRIRTEHFPLTLESARPSHTSQYLCASSPWDSPTSDTQYFGPGTRLTVL.

This clonotype appeared many times. The V call is TRBV24-1, the J call TRBJ1-1, with a weak D call TRBD1 (6 bases). Germline lookup yields CDR1 KGHDR and CDR2 SFDVKD. V was clipped by 3 bases and J by 6 bases, with 13 bases between them. The CDR3 consists of 14 residues. CDR3: CATSDPLGGPEAFF. CDR3 DNA: TGTGCCACCAGTGATCCCCTGGGGGGCCCTGAAGCTTTCTTT.

This clonotype was counted many times. A much larger clone differs by one base, so this may be a read error. This rearrangement joins TRBV25-1 to TRBJ2-3; 9 positions agree with TRBD2. J lost 1 base, V lost 4 bases, and 3 bases had no gene match. Germline V gene data show CDR1 as MGHDK and CDR2 as SYGVNS. CDR3 size: 15 residues. In DNA form, the CDR3 reads TGTGCCAGCAGTGCCCTAGCGGGGCGCACAGATACGCAGTATTTT. This sequence encodes CASSALAGRTDTQYF. The whole variable domain, remainder taken from reference TRBV25-1 and TRBJ2-3, is EADIYQTPRYLVIGTGKKITLECSQTMGHDKMYWYQQDPGMELHLIHYSYGVNSTEKGDLSSESTVSRIRTEHFPLTLESARPSHTSQYLCASSALAGRTDTQYFGPGTRLTVL.

This clonotype was detected ten times or more. The chain couples TRBV19 to TRBJ1-1; possibly TRBD1 for D (6 bases). V lost 0 bases, J lost 5 bases, and 13 bases lay in between. Germline-derived CDR1 and CDR2 are LNHDA and SQIVND (reference sequence). This CDR3 has 15 residues. The CDR3 bases are TGTGCCAGTAGTATAGATCAAAGGGGGGGAACTGAAGCTTTCTTT. This sequence encodes CASSIDQRGGTEAFF.

The CDR3 region is CSVVSIGEKLFF. The CDR3 DNA sequence: TGCAGCGTTGTATCGATCGGGGAAAAACTGTTTTTT. The V call is TRBV29-1, the J call TRBJ1-4; D is unresolved. This CDR3 comprises 12 residues. Trimming stripped 4 bases from V and 8 bases from J, with 11 bases between. The germline CDR1 and CDR2 sequences are SQVTM and ANQGSEA.

This chain uses TRBV24-1 with TRBJ1-4; the D is unclear. This CDR3 region has 12 residues. V was shortened by 1 base and J by 10 bases, with 6 bases between the two germline ends. CDR1 and CDR2 from the germline V gene are KGHDR and SFDVKD. CDR3 protein: CATSDFEGKLFF. The DNA for the CDR3 is TGTGCCACCAGTGATTTTGAAGGAAAACTGTTTTTT.

The sample holds many counts of this clonotype. The chain uses TRBV7-9 and TRBJ1-1; 9 nucleotides agree with TRBD1. This CDR3 contains 15 residues. The germline CDR1 and CDR2 sequences are SEHNR and FQNEAQ (reference sequence). V trimming: 3 bases; J trimming: 4 bases; junction bases outside the gene matches: 6. CDR3 sequence (DNA): TGTGCCAGCAGCTTCCCGGGGACAGGGATCACTGAAGCTTTCTTT. Residues: CASSFPGTGITEAFF. The whole variable domain, remainder taken from reference TRBV7-9 and TRBJ1-1, is DTGVSQNPRHKITKRGQNVTFRCDPISEHNRLYWYRQTLGQGPEFLTYFQNEAQLEKSRLLSDRFSAERPKGSFSTLEIQRTEQGDSAMYLCASSFPGTGITEAFFGQGTRLTVV.

The sample holds many counts of this clonotype. The chain recombines TRBV20-1 with TRBJ2-1; TRBD1 is a possible D gene (5 bases). Between the trimmed V and J ends, which lost 4 bases and 2 bases, there was a span of 9 bases. The CDR3 totals 13 residues. Germline V gene data show CDR1 as DFQATT and CDR2 as SNEGSKA (reference sequence). DNA for the CDR3: TGCAGTGCTACTCGACAGACCTACAATGAGCAGTTCTTC. Protein: CSATRQTYNEQFF.

This CDR3 is CASSPGNSNEKLFF. DNA for the CDR3: TGTGCCAGCAGCCCTGGCAACTCTAATGAAAAACTGTTTTTT. The chain links TRBV14 to TRBJ1-4; D is unclear. Trimming removed 4 bases from V and 3 bases from J, with 9 bases in between. Per the germline V gene, CDR1 is SGHDN and CDR2 is FVKESK. The CDR3 has 14 residues.

The J gene is TRBJ1-2, the V gene TRBV29-1, with 7 bases matching TRBD1. In germline, CDR1 is SQVTM, CDR2 ANQGSEA. This CDR3 spans 13 amino acids. Trimming at V came to 4 bases and at J to 4 bases, leaving 6 bases not matched to a gene. The CDR3 nucleotides read TGCAGCGTTGTCCGGGACAGCACCTATGGCTACACCTTC. It encodes CSVVRDSTYGYTF.

The V and J genes are TRBV7-6 and TRBJ2-7; D is possibly TRBD2 (6 bases). The length of the CDR3 is 13 residues. Trimming stripped 1 base from V and 6 bases from J, with 10 bases between. Germline loops: CDR1 SGHVS, CDR2 FNYEAQ. The CDR3 bases are TGTGCCAGCAGCTTAGGTGGAGGGCTCGAGCAGTACTTC. Its translation: CASSLGGGLEQYF. The whole variable domain, remainder taken from reference TRBV7-6 and TRBJ2-7, is GAGVSQSPRYKVTKRGQDVALRCDPISGHVSLYWYRQALGQGPEFLTYFNYEAQQDKSGLPNDRFSAERPEGSISTLTIQRTEQRDSAMYRCASSLGGGLEQYFGPGTRLTVT.

The gene calls are TRBV30 and TRBJ2-3; TRBD1 is a possible D gene (6 bases). Germline CDR1 and CDR2: GTSNPN and SVGIG (reference sequence). The ends were cut back, 6 bases at V and 0 bases at J, with 10 bases in the middle. This CDR3 spans 13 amino acids. CDR3 in amino acids: CACGTHSTDTQYF. CDR3 bases: TGTGCCTGCGGGACACATAGCACAGATACGCAGTATTTT.

The chain is built from TRBV7-6 and TRBJ1-2, with TRBD1 matching over 10 bases. This CDR3 has 16 residues. Germline CDR1 reads SGHVS; CDR2 reads FNYEAQ. V was pared by 1 base and J by 5 bases, with 7 bases of the junction left unmatched. The DNA for the CDR3 is TGTGCCAGCAGCTTAGGGGGGACAGGGGTGAATTATGGCTACACCTTC. This gives the protein CASSLGGTGVNYGYTF.

This clonotype was counted many times. This rearrangement joins TRBV19 to TRBJ1-5; D is unclear. Between the trimmed V and J ends, which lost 4 bases and 6 bases, there was a span of 19 bases. Germline V CDR1 and CDR2: LNHDA, SQIVND (reference sequence). This CDR3 is 16 amino acids long. The DNA for the CDR3 is TGTGCCAGTAGTAAATCTCTTGGGGTGCGGGGTCAGCCCCAGCATTTT. Protein sequence: CASSKSLGVRGQPQHF.

The rearrangement links TRBV2 to TRBJ1-2; possibly TRBD1 for D (5 bases). This CDR3 region has 14 residues. V was clipped by 4 bases and J by 8 bases, with 17 bases between them. Germline-derived CDR1 and CDR2 are SNHLY and FYNNEI. CDR3 in amino acids: CASSVAGIRDGYTF. In DNA form, the CDR3 reads TGTGCCAGCAGTGTTGCCGGGATTAGGGACGGCTACACCTTC.

This clonotype was found once. The chain employs TRBV25-1 and TRBJ2-7; 10 bases map to TRBD1. The CDR3 covers 16 residues. Germline V lookup: CDR1 MGHDK, CDR2 SYGVNS. The trim removed 3 bases at V and 2 bases at J, leaving 7 bases unmatched. The CDR3 DNA is TGTGCCAGCAGTGATATACTTGGGACAGGGGCCTACGAGCAGTACTTC. This sequence encodes CASSDILGTGAYEQYF.

J is TRBJ2-3 and V is TRBV24-1; TRBD2 matches at 10 bases. V lost 3 bases, J lost 5 bases, and 4 bases stayed unmatched. There are 15 residues in the CDR3. Germline V gives CDR1 KGHDR, CDR2 SFDVKD. CDR3 amino acids: CATSDSGGAGDTQYF. CDR3 coding DNA: TGTGCCACCAGTGATAGCGGGGGGGCCGGAGATACGCAGTATTTT.

In its sample, this clonotype was seen a few times. The chain links TRBV6-1 to TRBJ2-2, with D hard to call. The germline V gene has CDR1 MNHNS and CDR2 SASEGT. Deletions cut 8 bases from V and 1 base from J, with 8 bases between. The CDR3 spans 13 residues. The CDR3 region is CASEAQNTGELFF. The CDR3 coding sequence is TGTGCCAGCGAGGCGCAGAACACCGGGGAGCTGTTTTTT.

This clonotype was seen ten or more times. V is TRBV9 and J is TRBJ2-5; 10 bases fit TRBD2. Trimming cost V 0 bases and J 5 bases; bases outside gene matches: 7. CDR1 SGDLS and CDR2 YYNGEE come from the germline V gene. There are 16 residues in the CDR3. CDR3 in amino acids: CASSVGERGGQETQYF. DNA of the CDR3: TGTGCCAGCAGCGTAGGCGAGCGGGGGGGCCAGGAGACCCAGTACTTC. The whole variable domain, remainder taken from reference TRBV9 and TRBJ2-5, is DSGVTQTPKHLITATGQRVTLRCSPRSGDLSVYWYQQSLDQGLQFLIQYYNGEERAKGNILERFSAQQFPDLHSELNLSSLELGDSALYFCASSVGERGGQETQYFGPGTRLLVL.

The chain uses TRBV19 and TRBJ2-2; D is uncertain. Per germline, CDR1 LNHDA and CDR2 SQIVND (reference sequence). V was trimmed by 6 bases and J by 5 bases, leaving 7 bases between them. CDR3 length: 12 amino acids. The CDR3 spells CASRVWTGELFF. The CDR3 DNA is TGTGCCAGTAGGGTTTGGACCGGGGAGCTGTTTTTT.

This clonotype was counted many times. The CDR3 DNA sequence: TGTGCCAGCAGCGGGAGACCGCCCGCTAGCACAGATACGCAGTATTTT. This translates into CASSGRPPASTDTQYF. This rearrangement joins TRBV9 to TRBJ2-3; no reliable D call. The V and J ends lost 3 bases and 0 bases respectively, with 14 bases between them. Germline CDR1 is SGDLS and CDR2 is YYNGEE. CDR3 length: 16 residues.

This clonotype was seen more than once but under ten times. V gene TRBV6-1 combines with J gene TRBJ2-7, with D unclear. This CDR3 spans 14 amino acids. Germline lookup yields CDR1 MNHNS and CDR2 SASEGT. Trimming removed 6 bases from V and 0 bases from J, with 12 bases in between. For the CDR3, the DNA is TGTGCCAGCAGCTCCTTGGACGGCTCCTACGAGCAGTACTTC. This translates into CASSSLDGSYEQYF.